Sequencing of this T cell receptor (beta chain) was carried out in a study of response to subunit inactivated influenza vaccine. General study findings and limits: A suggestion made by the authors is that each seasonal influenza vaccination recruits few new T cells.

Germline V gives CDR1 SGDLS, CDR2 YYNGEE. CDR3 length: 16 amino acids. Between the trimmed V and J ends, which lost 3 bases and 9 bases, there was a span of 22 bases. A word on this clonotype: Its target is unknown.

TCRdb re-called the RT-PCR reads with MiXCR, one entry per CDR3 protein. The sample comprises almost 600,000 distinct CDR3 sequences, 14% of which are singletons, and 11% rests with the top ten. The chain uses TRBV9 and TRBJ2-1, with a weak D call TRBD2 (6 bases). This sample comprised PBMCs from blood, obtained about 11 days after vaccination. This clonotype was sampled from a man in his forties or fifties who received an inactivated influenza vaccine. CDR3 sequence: CASSGYAGPDGGEQFF. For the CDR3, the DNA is TGTGCCAGCAGCGGTTACGCCGGGCCTGACGGGGGTGAGCAGTTCTTC.